This TCR beta chain was identified in a study of T cell changes during pregnancy in multiple sclerosis. Using immunoSEQ multiplex PCR, the repertoire was profiled, and TCRdb retains in-frame clones only, with some absent. The profile shows some 77,000 clones, about 88% of them singletons. Germline lookup yields CDR1 SNHLY and CDR2 FYNNEI. V gave up 5 bases and J gave up 2 bases, with 9 bases separating them. CDR3 length: 13 amino acids. The input for sequencing was peripheral blood, taken before pregnancy. V is TRBV2 and J is TRBJ2-5; a weak D match, TRBD1 (6 bases). The receptor was isolated from a female donor with multiple sclerosis, enrolled in a pregnancy study. DNA for the CDR3: TGTGCCAGCAGTTTTGGACAGCAAGAGACCCAGTACTTC. It specifies CASSFGQQETQYF.